This T cell receptor (beta chain) emerged from a study of blood T cells in healthy people across ages. Using a J-beta primer mix together with a sample-barcoded 5' primer, a second PCR was run for roughly 6 to 12 cycles. One entry per CDR3 protein, called by TCRdb with MiXCR from the 5' RACE reads. The table has approximately 800,000 distinct CDR3 sequences, more than 50% seen once. The V gene lost 2 bases and the J gene lost 8 bases, with 21 bases spanning the gap. Germline CDR1 reads DFQATT; CDR2 reads SNEGSKA (reference sequence). The CDR3 has 16 residues. Source material: blood. This receptor was identified in a man in his forties or fifties in good health. The chain has TRBV20-1 and TRBJ1-4, with D perhaps TRBD1 (5 bases). As DNA, the CDR3 is TGCAGTGCTAGACGTACCCGGTCGGGGGTCGGAGAAAAACTGTTTTTT. Translating gives CSARRTRSGVGEKLFF.